Shown below are 5 T cell receptor beta chains from a single sample sequenced in a study of OX40 agonist ivuxolimab in advanced cancers. This table comes from immunoSEQ multiplex PCR, and its TCRdb copy is limited to in-frame clones, with some not included. This sample has around 80,000 clones, with approximately 85% found just once. Here the sequenced sample was CD4+ or CD8+ T cells sorted from blood, taken in a trial of the OX40 agonist ivuxolimab. The receptors shown here come from an adult with an advanced solid tumor such as melanoma, head and neck, liver or kidney cancer.

The chain employs TRBV7-9 and TRBJ2-1; D is ambiguous. Between the trimmed V and J ends, which lost 0 bases and 9 bases, there was a span of 12 bases. Looked up from germline, CDR1 is SEHNR and CDR2 is FQNEAQ (reference sequence). The CDR3 consists of 14 residues. The CDR3 here is CASSLASVIGEQFF. CDR3 bases: TGTGCCAGCAGCTTAGCGTCAGTGATCGGTGAGCAGTTCTTC.

Only one count was recorded for this clone. The CDR3 loop is CASAPATGYNSPLHF. CDR3 nucleotides: TGTGCCAGCGCCCCCGCGACAGGCTATAATTCACCCCTCCACTTT. The V call is TRBV2, the J call TRBJ1-6; D perhaps matches TRBD1 (6 bases). Germline assignment: CDR1 SNHLY and CDR2 FYNNEI. The CDR3 has 15 amino acids. Trimming took 8 bases from V and 3 from J, leaving 14 bases between them.

The rearrangement uses TRBV6-4 and TRBJ1-1; 7 bases map to TRBD1. With 0 bases clipped from V and 1 base from J, the junction kept 2 bases outside the gene matches. This CDR3 has 15 residues. Germline V gene sequence: CDR1 MRHNA, CDR2 SNTAGT. In nucleotides, the CDR3 is TGTGCCAGCAGTGACTCGGCAGGGGGGAACACTGAAGCTTTCTTT. It is translated as CASSDSAGGNTEAFF.

The chain has TRBV7-7 and TRBJ2-2; the D gene is possibly TRBD1 (6 bases). The CDR3 contains 15 residues. Germline CDR1 reads SSHAT; CDR2 reads FNYEAQ (reference sequence). Trimming removed 4 bases at V and 5 bases at J, with 14 bases between. DNA of the CDR3: TGTGCCAGCAGCTATGACAGGACACCTACCGGGGAGCTGTTTTTT. Protein sequence: CASSYDRTPTGELFF.

V and J are TRBV5-5 and TRBJ1-2; 7 bases fit TRBD1. The V segment lost 7 bases and the J segment 6 bases; nucleotides outside the gene matches: 9. The length of the CDR3 is 13 residues. Germline lookup yields CDR1 SGHKS and CDR2 YYEKEE (reference sequence). CDR3 residues: CASSYETGNGYTF. CDR3 in DNA: TGTGCCAGCTCATATGAGACAGGGAATGGCTACACCTTC.